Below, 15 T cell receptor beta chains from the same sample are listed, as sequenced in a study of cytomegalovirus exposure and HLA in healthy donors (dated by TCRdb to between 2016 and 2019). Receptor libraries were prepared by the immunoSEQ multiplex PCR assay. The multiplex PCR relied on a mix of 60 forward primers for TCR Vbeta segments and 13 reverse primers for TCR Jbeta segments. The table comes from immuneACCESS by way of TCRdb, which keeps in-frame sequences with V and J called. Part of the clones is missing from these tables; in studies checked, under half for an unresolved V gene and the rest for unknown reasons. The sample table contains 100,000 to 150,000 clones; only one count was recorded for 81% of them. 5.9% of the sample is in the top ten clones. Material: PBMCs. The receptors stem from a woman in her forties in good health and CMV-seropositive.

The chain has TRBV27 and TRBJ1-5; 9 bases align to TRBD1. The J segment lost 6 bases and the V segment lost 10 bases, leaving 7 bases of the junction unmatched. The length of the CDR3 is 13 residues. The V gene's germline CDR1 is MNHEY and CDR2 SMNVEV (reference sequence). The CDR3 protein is CATRTGASQPQHF. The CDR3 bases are TGTGCCACTAGGACAGGGGCAAGTCAGCCCCAGCATTTT.

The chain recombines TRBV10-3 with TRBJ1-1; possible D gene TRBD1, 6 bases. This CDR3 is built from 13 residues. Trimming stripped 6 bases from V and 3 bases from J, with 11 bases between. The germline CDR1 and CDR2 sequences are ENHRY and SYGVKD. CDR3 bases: TGTGCCATCAGGACCCGGACAGACACTGAAGCTTTCTTT. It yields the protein CAIRTRTDTEAFF.

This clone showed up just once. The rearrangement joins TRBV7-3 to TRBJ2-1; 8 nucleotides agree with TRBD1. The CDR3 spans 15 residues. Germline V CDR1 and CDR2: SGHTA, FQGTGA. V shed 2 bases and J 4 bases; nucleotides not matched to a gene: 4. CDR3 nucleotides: TGTGCCAGCAGCTTACGGGACAGGCATTACAATGAGCAGTTCTTC. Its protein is CASSLRDRHYNEQFF.

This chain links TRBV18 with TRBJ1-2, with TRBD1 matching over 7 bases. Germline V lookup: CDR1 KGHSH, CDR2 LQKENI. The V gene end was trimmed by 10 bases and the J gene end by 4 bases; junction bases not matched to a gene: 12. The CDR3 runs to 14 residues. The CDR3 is CAIQSGTEFYGYTF. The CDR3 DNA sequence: TGTGCCATCCAATCCGGGACAGAGTTCTATGGCTACACCTTC.

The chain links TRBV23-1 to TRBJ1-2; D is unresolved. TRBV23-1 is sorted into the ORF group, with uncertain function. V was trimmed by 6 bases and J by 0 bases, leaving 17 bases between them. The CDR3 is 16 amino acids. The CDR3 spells CASRSPGMGSNYGYTF. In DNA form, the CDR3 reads TGCGCCAGCAGATCCCCTGGCATGGGCTCTAACTATGGCTACACCTTC.

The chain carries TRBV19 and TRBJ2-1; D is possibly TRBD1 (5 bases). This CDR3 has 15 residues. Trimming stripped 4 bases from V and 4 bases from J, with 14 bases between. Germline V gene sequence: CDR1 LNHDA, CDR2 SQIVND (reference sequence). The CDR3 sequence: CASSRQDSQYNEQFF. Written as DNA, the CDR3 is TGTGCCAGTAGTAGACAAGACAGCCAATACAATGAGCAGTTCTTC.

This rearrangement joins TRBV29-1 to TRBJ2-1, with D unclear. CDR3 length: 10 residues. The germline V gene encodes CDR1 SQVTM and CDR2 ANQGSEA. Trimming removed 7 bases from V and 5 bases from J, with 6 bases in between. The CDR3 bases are TGCAGCGCCCTTCACAATGAGCAGTTCTTC. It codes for CSALHNEQFF.

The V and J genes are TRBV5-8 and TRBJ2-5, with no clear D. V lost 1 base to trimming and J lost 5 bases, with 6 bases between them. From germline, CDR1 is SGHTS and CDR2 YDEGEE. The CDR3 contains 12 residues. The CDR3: CASSLSLETQYF. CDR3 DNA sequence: TGTGCCAGCAGCTTGTCCTTGGAGACCCAGTACTTC.

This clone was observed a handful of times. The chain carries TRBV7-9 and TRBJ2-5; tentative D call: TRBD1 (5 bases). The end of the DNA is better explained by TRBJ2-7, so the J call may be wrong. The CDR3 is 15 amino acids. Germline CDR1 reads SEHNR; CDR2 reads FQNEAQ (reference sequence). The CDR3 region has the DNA TGTGCCAGCAGCCACTATGGGGCCAGACCTCACGAGCAGTACTTC. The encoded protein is CASSHYGARPHEQYF.

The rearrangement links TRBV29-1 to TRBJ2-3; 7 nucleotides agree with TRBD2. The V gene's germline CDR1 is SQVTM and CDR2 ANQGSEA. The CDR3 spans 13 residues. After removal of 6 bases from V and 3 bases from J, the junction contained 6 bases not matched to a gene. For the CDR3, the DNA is TGCAGCGTGAAAGGACTAGTGACAGATACGCAGTATTTT. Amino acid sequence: CSVKGLVTDTQYF.

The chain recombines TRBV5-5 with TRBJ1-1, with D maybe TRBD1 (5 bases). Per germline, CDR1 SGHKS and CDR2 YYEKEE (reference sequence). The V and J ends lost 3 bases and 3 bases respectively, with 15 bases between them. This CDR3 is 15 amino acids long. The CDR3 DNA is TGTGCCAGCAGCTCAGGGACTATGGGGTACACTGAAGCTTTCTTT. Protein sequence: CASSSGTMGYTEAFF.

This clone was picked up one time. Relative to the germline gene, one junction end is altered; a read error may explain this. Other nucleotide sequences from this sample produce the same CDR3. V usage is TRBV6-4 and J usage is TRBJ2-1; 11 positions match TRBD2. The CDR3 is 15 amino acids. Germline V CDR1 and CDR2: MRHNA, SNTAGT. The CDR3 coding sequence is TGCGCCAGCAGTAGATTAGCGGGAGGGATCAATGAGCAGTTCTTC. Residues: CASSRLAGGINEQFF.

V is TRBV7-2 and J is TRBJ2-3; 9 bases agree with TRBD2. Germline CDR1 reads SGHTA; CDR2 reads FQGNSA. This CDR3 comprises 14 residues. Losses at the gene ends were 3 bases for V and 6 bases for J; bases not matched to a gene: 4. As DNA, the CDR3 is TGTGCCAGCAGCTTGACTAGCGGAGGGGATACGCAGTATTTT. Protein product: CASSLTSGGDTQYF.

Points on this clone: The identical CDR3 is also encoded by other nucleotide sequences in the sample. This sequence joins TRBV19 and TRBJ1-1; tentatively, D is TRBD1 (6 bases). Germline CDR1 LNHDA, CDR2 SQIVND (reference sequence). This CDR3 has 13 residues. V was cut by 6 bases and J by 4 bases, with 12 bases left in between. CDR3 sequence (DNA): TGTGCCAGTAGCCCGACAGGAAGCACTGAAGCTTTCTTT. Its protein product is CASSPTGSTEAFF.

As DNA, the CDR3 is TGTGCCAGCAGCGGGACATCCGGGGGGGAGCAGTACTTC. It is translated as CASSGTSGGEQYF. J is TRBJ2-7 and V is TRBV9, with 7 positions matching TRBD2. Trimming cost V 3 bases and J 7 bases; bases outside gene matches: 7. Germline assignment: CDR1 SGDLS and CDR2 YYNGEE. The CDR3 totals 13 residues.